The TCR beta chain described here comes from a study of identical twins. Germline V gives CDR1 DFQATT, CDR2 SNEGSKA (reference sequence). V shed 4 bases and J shed 2 bases, with 6 bases lying between them. This CDR3 contains 12 residues. MiXCR was run by TCRdb on the 5' RACE reads, yielding one entry per CDR3 protein. The table has 1.5 million to 2 million distinct CDR3 sequences, around 29% seen once. The rearrangement joins TRBV20-1 to TRBJ1-3; D gene unclear. The clonotype was recovered from a newborn girl in good health. The material sequenced was cord blood. CDR3 region: CSATGTGNTIYF. The CDR3 DNA sequence: TGCAGTGCTACCGGGACTGGAAACACCATATATTTT.